Below, 16 T cell receptor beta chains from the same sample are listed, as sequenced in a study of spatial heterogeneity in lung cancer. Time point in this sample: sample taken at primary tumor resection. TCRdb independently ran MiXCR on the 5' RACE reads; one entry per CDR3 protein. Among about 13,000 distinct CDR3 sequences listed, about 4% were seen once. The source was PBMCs, collected at surgery. These receptor sequences come from a male donor with early-stage non-small cell lung cancer.

This clonotype was seen at least ten times. The V call is TRBV11-1, the J call TRBJ2-6; D not certain. CDR1 is SGHAT and CDR2 is FQDESV in the germline V gene (reference sequence). The CDR3 extends over 13 amino acids. The V and J ends lost 0 bases and 3 bases respectively, with 0 bases between them. Here the CDR3 reads CASSLAGANVLTF. The DNA for the CDR3 is TGTGCCAGCAGCTTAGCTGGGGCCAACGTCCTGACTTTC.

Only a few counts were recorded for this clonotype. The V call is TRBV24-1, the J call TRBJ2-5, with 11 bases matching TRBD2. The junction had 2 bases not matched to a gene; V was cut back by 4 bases and J by 5 bases. The CDR3 is 14 amino acids. Germline V gene data show CDR1 as KGHDR and CDR2 as SFDVKD. CDR3 bases: TGTGCCACCAGTGAGACTAGCGGGACTGAGACCCAGTACTTC. Amino acids: CATSETSGTETQYF.

By share, this clonotype ranks as medium-sized. The chain has TRBV28 and TRBJ1-2; TRBD1 is a possible D gene (5 bases). This CDR3 contains 15 residues. CDR1 MDHEN and CDR2 SYDVKM come from the germline V gene. Trimming cost V 5 bases and J 2 bases, with 15 bases left between them. CDR3 amino acids: CASSRPGMANYGYTF. The DNA for the CDR3 is TGTGCCAGCAGTAGGCCAGGGATGGCCAACTATGGCTACACCTTC.

This clonotype was seen only a few times. The gene calls are TRBV11-2 and TRBJ2-6; D may be TRBD1 (5 bases). CDR3 length equals 15 residues. Trimming removed 5 bases at V and 0 bases at J, with 8 bases between. Germline V CDR1 and CDR2: SGHAT, FQNNGV. CDR3 protein: CASSRTNSGANVLTF. The CDR3 region has the DNA TGTGCCAGCAGCCGGACAAACTCTGGGGCCAACGTCCTGACTTTC.

This clonotype was counted many times. The chain uses TRBV28 and TRBJ2-7; D is possibly TRBD2 (5 bases). The CDR3 spans 16 residues. The V gene's germline CDR1 is MDHEN and CDR2 SYDVKM. The ends were cut back, 4 bases at V and 3 bases at J, with 19 bases in the middle. The CDR3 loop reads CASSSRERELDYEQYF. In DNA, the CDR3 is TGTGCCAGCAGTTCCCGCGAGAGGGAATTAGACTACGAGCAGTACTTC.

This clonotype was counted ten times or more. The rearrangement uses TRBV12-3 or TRBV12-4 and TRBJ1-2; the match to TRBD1 covers 7 bases. Losses at the gene ends were 2 bases for V and 4 bases for J; bases not matched to a gene: 1. This CDR3 spans 13 amino acids. The DNA for the CDR3 is TGTGCCAGCAGTTTAAGGGGGCTCTATGGCTACACCTTC. Protein product: CASSLRGLYGYTF.

This clonotype has ten or more counts. V is TRBV28 and J is TRBJ2-4, with 10 bases lining up with TRBD2. The germline V gene encodes CDR1 MDHEN and CDR2 SYDVKM. The trim removed 6 bases at V and 10 bases at J, leaving 12 bases unmatched. The CDR3 has 15 amino acids. The CDR3 region is CASRASSGSSGIQYF. As DNA, the CDR3 is TGTGCCAGCAGGGCTTCTAGCGGGAGCTCAGGAATTCAGTACTTC.

This clonotype has at least ten counts. The chain carries TRBV7-2 and TRBJ1-6; D is unresolved. Per germline, CDR1 SGHTA and CDR2 FQGNSA. V was clipped by 2 bases and J by 4 bases, with 6 bases between them. The CDR3 totals 14 residues. Written as DNA, the CDR3 is TGTGCCAGCAGCTTATTACAGTATAATTCACCCCTCCACTTT. Protein: CASSLLQYNSPLHF. Drawing the rest from reference TRBV7-2 and TRBJ1-6, the complete variable domain is GAGVSQSPSNKVTEKGKDVELRCDPISGHTALYWYRQSLGQGLEFLIYFQGNSAPDKSGLPSDRFSAERTGGSVSTLTIQRTQQEDSAVYLCASSLLQYNSPLHFGNGTRLTVT.

This chain uses TRBV7-2 with TRBJ2-2; 14 bases map to TRBD2. The CDR3 has 16 amino acids. V shed 7 bases and J 6 bases; nucleotides not matched to a gene: 7. Germline CDR1 is SGHTA and CDR2 is FQGNSA. The CDR3 reads CASTGTSGSSAGELFF. The CDR3 DNA reads as TGTGCCAGCACCGGGACTAGCGGGAGTAGTGCCGGGGAGCTGTTTTTT.

Ten or more counts support this clonotype. V and J are TRBV20-1 and TRBJ2-7; D is perhaps TRBD2 (5 bases). V was pared by 6 bases and J by 2 bases, with 17 bases between. The CDR3 has 14 amino acids. The germline V gene has CDR1 DFQATT and CDR2 SNEGSKA (reference sequence). CDR3 amino acids: CSAPRGSRAYEQYF. The CDR3 bases are TGCAGTGCCCCAAGAGGGAGTAGGGCCTACGAGCAGTACTTC.

This clonotype was recorded at least ten times. The V call is TRBV7-3, the J call TRBJ2-1; D ambiguous. Trimming removed 2 bases from V and 0 bases from J, with 8 bases in between. The CDR3 length is 15 residues. The germline V gene has CDR1 SGHTA and CDR2 FQGTGA. CDR3 bases: TGTGCCAGCAGCTTAGGCACGAGCTCCTACAATGAGCAGTTCTTC. Its translation: CASSLGTSSYNEQFF.

This clonotype was counted many times. J is TRBJ2-3 and V is TRBV20-1; D is ambiguous. The CDR3 has 13 residues. The V and J ends lost 5 bases and 2 bases respectively, with 11 bases between them. Germline CDR1 reads DFQATT; CDR2 reads SNEGSKA (reference sequence). DNA of the CDR3: TGCAGTGCTCCCGATTCGTACACAGATACGCAGTATTTT. Amino acid sequence: CSAPDSYTDTQYF.

This clonotype was observed at least ten times. The gene calls are TRBV5-4 and TRBJ1-1, with D maybe TRBD1 (6 bases). The CDR3 is 17 amino acids. V was pared by 0 bases and J by 4 bases, with 19 bases between. CDR1 SGHNT and CDR2 YYREEE come from the germline V gene (reference sequence). This chain's CDR3 is CASSLDPQGRSGTEAFF. The CDR3 region has the DNA TGTGCCAGCAGCTTGGATCCGCAGGGGCGTTCCGGCACTGAAGCTTTCTTT.

This clonotype was observed many times. The chain combines TRBV9 with TRBJ2-5; 8 bases map to TRBD2. Germline trimming cut 0 bases from V and 5 bases from J; bases unmatched to any gene: 6. The CDR3 length is 15 residues. Germline V gene sequence: CDR1 SGDLS, CDR2 YYNGEE. As DNA, the CDR3 is TGTGCCAGCAGCGTAGCGGCGGGAGGCCGGGAGACCCAGTACTTC. It translates to CASSVAAGGRETQYF. The full variable domain, with the rest looked up from reference TRBV9 and TRBJ2-5, is DSGVTQTPKHLITATGQRVTLRCSPRSGDLSVYWYQQSLDQGLQFLIQYYNGEERAKGNILERFSAQQFPDLHSELNLSSLELGDSALYFCASSVAAGGRETQYFGPGTRLLVL.

This clonotype was picked up many times. CDR3 sequence: CASSIQTGTGQAFF. For the CDR3, the DNA is TGCGCCAGCAGCATACAGACCGGGACAGGGCAAGCTTTCTTT. The V call is TRBV5-1, the J call TRBJ1-1; 9 nucleotides line up with TRBD1. V gave up 4 bases and J gave up 9 bases; unmatched junction bases: 10. Germline V gene sequence: CDR1 SGHRS, CDR2 YFSETQ. The CDR3 sequence is 14 residues long.

This clonotype occurred many times. In DNA form, the CDR3 reads TGTGCCAGCAGCTTCACCCGGGACAGGGGCGGCTCTGGGGCCAACGTCCTGACTTTC. This gives the protein CASSFTRDRGGSGANVLTF. V usage is TRBV7-9 and J usage is TRBJ2-6, with 10 bases aligning to TRBD1. The CDR3 spans 19 residues. Germline V gives CDR1 SEHNR, CDR2 FQNEAQ (reference sequence). J gave up 0 bases and V 3 bases, and 8 bases lay outside the gene matches.